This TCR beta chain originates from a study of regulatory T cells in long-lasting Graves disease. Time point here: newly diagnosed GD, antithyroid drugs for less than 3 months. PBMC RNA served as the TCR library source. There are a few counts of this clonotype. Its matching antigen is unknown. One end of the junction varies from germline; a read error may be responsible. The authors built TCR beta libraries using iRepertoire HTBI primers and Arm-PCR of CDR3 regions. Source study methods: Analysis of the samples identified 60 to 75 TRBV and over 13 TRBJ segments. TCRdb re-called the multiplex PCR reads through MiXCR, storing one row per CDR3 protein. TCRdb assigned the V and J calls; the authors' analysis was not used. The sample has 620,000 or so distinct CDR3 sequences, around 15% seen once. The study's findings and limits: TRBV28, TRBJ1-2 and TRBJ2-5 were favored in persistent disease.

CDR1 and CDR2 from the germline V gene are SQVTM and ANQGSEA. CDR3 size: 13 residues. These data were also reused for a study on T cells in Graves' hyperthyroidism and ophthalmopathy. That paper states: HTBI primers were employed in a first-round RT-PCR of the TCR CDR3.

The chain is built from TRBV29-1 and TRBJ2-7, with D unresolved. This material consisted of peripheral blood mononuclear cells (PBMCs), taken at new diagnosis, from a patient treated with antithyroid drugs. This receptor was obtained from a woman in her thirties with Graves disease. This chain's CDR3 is CSVKDGSSYEQYF. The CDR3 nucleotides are TGCAGCGTTAAAGACGGTAGCTCCTACGAGCAGTACTTC.